This TCR beta chain came from a study of cytomegalovirus exposure and HLA in healthy donors. V lost 0 bases, J lost 0 bases, and 13 bases lay in between. Germline V gene sequence: CDR1 SGHRS, CDR2 YFSETQ. The CDR3 runs to 16 residues. Vbeta (60) and Jbeta (13) primers were used in the PCR. This table comes from immunoSEQ multiplex PCR, and its TCRdb copy is limited to in-frame clones, with some not included. The sample holds 200,000 to 300,000 clones, 70% to 90% seen once. The sequence was collected from a girl aged 2-10 years in good health and CMV-seronegative. The chain carries TRBV5-1 and TRBJ2-7; D might be TRBD1 (5 bases). The sample comprised PBMCs. The CDR3 region has the DNA TGCGCCAGCAGCTTGGATCGACAGCGCCGCTCCTACGAGCAGTACTTC. Translating it yields CASSLDRQRRSYEQYF.